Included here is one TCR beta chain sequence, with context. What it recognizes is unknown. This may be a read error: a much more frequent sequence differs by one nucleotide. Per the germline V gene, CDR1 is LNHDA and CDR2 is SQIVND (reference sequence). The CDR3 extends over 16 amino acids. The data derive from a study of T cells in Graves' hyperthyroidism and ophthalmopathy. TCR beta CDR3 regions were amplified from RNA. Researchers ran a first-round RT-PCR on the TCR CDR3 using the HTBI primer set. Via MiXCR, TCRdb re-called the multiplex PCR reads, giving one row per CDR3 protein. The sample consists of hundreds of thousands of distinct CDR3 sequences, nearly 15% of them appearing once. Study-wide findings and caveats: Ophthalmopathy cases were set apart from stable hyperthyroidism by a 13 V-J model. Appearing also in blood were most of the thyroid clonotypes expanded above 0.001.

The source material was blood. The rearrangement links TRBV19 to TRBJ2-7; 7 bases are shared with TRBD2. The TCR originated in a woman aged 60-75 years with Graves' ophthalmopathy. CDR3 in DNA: TGTGCCAGTAGTATCGAGGCTAGCGGTACTACCTACGAGCGGTACTTC. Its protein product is CASSIEASGTTYERYF.